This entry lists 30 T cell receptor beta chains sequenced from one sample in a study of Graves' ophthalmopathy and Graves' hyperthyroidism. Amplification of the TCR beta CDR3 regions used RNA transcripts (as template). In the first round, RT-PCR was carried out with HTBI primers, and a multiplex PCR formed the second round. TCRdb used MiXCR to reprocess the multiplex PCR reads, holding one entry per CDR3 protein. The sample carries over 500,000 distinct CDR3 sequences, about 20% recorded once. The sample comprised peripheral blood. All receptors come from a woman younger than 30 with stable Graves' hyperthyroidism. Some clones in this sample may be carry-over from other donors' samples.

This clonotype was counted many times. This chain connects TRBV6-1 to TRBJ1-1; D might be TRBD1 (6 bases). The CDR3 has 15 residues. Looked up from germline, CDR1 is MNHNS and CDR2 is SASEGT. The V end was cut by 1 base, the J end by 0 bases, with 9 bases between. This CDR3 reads CASSEEGVMNTEAFF. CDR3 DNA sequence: TGTGCCAGCAGTGAAGAGGGGGTAATGAACACTGAAGCTTTCTTT.

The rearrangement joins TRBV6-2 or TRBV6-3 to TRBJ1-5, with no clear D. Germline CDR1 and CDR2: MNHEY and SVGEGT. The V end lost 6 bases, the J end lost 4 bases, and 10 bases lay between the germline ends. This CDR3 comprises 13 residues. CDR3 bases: TGTGCCAGCAGATTTCTACTAAATCAGCCCCAGCATTTT. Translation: CASRFLLNQPQHF.

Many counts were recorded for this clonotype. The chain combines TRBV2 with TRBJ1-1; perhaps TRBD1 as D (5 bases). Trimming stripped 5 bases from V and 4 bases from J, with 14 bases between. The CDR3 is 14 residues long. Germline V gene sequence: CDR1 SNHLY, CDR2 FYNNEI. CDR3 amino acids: CASSSRGAGTEAFF. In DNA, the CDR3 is TGTGCCAGCAGTTCTCGGGGCGCAGGCACTGAAGCTTTCTTT.

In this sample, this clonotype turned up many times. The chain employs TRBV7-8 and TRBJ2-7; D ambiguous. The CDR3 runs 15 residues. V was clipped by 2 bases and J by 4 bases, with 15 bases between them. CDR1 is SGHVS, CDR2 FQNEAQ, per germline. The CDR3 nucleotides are TGTGCCAGCAGCTTACGACGGTTGACGAGTTACGAGCAGTACTTC. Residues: CASSLRRLTSYEQYF.

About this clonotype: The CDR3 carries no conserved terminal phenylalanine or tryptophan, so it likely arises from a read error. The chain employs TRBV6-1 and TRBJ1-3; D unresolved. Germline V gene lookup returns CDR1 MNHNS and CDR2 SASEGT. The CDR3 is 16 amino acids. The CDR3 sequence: CASIEVMEASGNTIYV. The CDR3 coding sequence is TGTGCCAGCATTGAAGTGATGGAGGCCTCTGGAAACACCATATATGTT.

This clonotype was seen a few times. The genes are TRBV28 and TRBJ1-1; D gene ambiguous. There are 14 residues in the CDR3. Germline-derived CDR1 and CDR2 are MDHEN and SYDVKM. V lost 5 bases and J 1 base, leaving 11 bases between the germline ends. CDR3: CASSPLARNTEAFF. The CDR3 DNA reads TGTGCCAGCAGTCCTCTCGCTCGGAACACTGAAGCTTTCTTT.

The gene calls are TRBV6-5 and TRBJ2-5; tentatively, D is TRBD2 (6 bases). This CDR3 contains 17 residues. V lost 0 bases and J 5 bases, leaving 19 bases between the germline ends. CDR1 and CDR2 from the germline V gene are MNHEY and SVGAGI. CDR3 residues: CASSYSRMGGAVETQYF. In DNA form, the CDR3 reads TGTGCCAGCAGTTACTCGAGGATGGGGGGAGCCGTTGAGACCCAGTACTTC.

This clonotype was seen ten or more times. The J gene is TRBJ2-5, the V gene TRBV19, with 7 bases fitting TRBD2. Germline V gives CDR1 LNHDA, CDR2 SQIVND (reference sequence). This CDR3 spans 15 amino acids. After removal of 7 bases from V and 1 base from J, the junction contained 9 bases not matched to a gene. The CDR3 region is CASTTTWGGQETQYF. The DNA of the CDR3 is TGTGCCAGTACCACCACTTGGGGGGGCCAAGAGACCCAGTACTTC.

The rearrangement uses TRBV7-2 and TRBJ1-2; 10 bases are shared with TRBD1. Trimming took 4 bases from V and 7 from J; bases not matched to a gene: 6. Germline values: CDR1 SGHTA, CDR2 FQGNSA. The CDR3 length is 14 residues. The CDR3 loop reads CASSSGQGLGGYTF. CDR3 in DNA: TGTGCCAGCAGCTCGGGACAGGGGTTGGGTGGCTACACCTTC. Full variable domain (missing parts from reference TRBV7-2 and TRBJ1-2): GAGVSQSPSNKVTEKGKDVELRCDPISGHTALYWYRQSLGQGLEFLIYFQGNSAPDKSGLPSDRFSAERTGGSVSTLTIQRTQQEDSAVYLCASSSGQGLGGYTFGSGTRLTVV.

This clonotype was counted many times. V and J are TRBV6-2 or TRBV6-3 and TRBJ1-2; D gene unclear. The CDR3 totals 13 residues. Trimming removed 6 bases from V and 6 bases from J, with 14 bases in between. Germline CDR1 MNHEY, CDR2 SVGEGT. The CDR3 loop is CASSGILLDGYTF. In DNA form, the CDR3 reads TGTGCCAGCAGCGGGATTTTATTGGATGGCTACACCTTC.

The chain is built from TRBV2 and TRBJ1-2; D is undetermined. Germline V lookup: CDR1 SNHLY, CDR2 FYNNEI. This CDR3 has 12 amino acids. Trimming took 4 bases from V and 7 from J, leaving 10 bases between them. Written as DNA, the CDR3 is TGTGCCAGCAGTGTCGAGTTGATTGGCTACACCTTC. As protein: CASSVELIGYTF.

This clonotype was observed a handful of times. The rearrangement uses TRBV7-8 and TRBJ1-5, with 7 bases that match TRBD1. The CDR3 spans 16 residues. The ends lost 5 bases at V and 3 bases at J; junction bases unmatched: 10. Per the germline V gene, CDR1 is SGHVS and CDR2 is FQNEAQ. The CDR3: CASSKDRRPYNQPQHF. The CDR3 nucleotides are TGTGCCAGCAGCAAGGACAGGCGACCTTACAATCAGCCCCAGCATTTT. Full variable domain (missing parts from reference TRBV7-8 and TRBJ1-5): GAGVSQSPRYKVAKRGQDVALRCDPISGHVSLFWYQQALGQGPEFLTYFQNEAQLDKSGLPSDRFFAERPEGSVSTLKIQRTQQEDSAVYLCASSKDRRPYNQPQHFGDGTRLSIL.

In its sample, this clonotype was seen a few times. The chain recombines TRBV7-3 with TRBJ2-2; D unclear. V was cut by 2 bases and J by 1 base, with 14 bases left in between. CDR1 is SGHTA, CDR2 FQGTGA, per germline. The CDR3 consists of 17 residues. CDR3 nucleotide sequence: TGTGCCAGCAGCTTATTCCCAGCCACCATGAACACCGGGGAGCTGTTTTTT. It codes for CASSLFPATMNTGELFF.

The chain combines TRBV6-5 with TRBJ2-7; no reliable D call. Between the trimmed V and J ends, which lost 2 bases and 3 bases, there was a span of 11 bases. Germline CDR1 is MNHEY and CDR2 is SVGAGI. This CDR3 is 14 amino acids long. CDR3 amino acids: CASSYGIAGYEQYF. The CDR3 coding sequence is TGTGCCAGCAGTTACGGGATTGCCGGCTACGAGCAGTACTTC.

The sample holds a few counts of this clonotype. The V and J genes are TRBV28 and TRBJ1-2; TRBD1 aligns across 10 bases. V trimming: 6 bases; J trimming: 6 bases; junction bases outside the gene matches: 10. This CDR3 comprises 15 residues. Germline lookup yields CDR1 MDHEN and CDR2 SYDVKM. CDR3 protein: CASRTDRGAKNGYTF. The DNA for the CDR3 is TGTGCCAGCAGGACGGACAGGGGGGCGAAAAATGGCTACACCTTC.

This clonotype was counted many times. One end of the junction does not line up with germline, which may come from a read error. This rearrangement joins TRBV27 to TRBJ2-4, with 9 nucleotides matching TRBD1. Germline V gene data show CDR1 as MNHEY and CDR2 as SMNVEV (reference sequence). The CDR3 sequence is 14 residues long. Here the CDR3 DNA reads TGTGCCAGCAGTCGCCGGGACAGGGCAAACATTAAGTACTTC. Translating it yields CASSRRDRANIKYF.

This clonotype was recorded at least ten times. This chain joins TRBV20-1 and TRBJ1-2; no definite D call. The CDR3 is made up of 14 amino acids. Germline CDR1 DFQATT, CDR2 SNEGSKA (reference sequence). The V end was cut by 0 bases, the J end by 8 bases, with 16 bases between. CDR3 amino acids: CSAREAVARAGYTF. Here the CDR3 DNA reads TGCAGTGCTAGAGAAGCGGTGGCAAGAGCGGGCTACACCTTC.

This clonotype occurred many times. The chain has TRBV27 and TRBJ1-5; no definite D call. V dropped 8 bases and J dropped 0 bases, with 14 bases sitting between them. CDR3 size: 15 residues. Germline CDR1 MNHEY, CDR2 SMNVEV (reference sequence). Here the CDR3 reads CASPLFQASNQPQHF. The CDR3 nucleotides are TGTGCCAGCCCTCTGTTCCAGGCTAGCAATCAGCCCCAGCATTTT.

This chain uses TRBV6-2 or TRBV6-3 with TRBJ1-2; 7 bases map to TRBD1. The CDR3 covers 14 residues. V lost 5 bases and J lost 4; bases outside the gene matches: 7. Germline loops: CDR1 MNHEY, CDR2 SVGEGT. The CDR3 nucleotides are TGTGCCAGCAGTCAACGGGGGACAGTCTATGGCTACACCTTC. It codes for CASSQRGTVYGYTF.

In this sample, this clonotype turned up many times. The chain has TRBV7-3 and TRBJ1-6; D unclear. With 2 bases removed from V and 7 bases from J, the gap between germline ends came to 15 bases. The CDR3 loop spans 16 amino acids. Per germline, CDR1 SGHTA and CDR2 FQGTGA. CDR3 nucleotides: TGTGCCAGCAGCTTATCGGGGAGCTGGAGCAATTCACCCCTCCACTTT. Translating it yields CASSLSGSWSNSPLHF.

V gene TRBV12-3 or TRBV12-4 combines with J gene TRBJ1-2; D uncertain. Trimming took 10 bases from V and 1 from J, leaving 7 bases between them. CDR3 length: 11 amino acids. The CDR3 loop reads CATRDNYGYTF. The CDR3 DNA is TGTGCCACCCGGGATAACTATGGCTACACCTTC.

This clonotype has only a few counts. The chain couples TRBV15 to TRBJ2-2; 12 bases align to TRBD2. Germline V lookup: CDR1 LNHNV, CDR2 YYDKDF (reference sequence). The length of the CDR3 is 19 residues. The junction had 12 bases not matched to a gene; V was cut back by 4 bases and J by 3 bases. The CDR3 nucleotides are TGTGCCACCAGCACAACTCTAGCGGGAGGGCCTTTTGACACCGGGGAGCTGTTTTTT. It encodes CATSTTLAGGPFDTGELFF. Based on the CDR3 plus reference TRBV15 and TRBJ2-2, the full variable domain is DAMVIQNPRYQVTQFGKPVTLSCSQTLNHNVMYWYQQKSSQAPKLLFHYYDKDFNNEADTPDNFQSRRPNTSFCFLDIRSPGLGDTAMYLCATSTTLAGGPFDTGELFFGEGSRLTVL.

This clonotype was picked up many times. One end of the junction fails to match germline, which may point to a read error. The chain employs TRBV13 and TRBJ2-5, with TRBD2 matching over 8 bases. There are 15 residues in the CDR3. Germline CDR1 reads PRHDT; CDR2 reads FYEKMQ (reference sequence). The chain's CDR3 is CASSLGGGLGKTQYF. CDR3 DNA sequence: TGCGCCAGCAGCTTAGGCGGGGGGCTTGGAAAGACCCAGTACTTC.

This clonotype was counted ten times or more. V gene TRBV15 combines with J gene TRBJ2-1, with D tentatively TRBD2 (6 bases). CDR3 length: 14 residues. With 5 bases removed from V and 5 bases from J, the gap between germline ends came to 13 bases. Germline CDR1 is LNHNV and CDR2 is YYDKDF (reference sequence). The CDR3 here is CATSFWTTNNEQFF. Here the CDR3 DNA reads TGTGCCACCAGCTTCTGGACTACAAACAATGAGCAGTTCTTC. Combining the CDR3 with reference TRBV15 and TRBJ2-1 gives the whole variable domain DAMVIQNPRYQVTQFGKPVTLSCSQTLNHNVMYWYQQKSSQAPKLLFHYYDKDFNNEADTPDNFQSRRPNTSFCFLDIRSPGLGDTAMYLCATSFWTTNNEQFFGPGTRLTVL.

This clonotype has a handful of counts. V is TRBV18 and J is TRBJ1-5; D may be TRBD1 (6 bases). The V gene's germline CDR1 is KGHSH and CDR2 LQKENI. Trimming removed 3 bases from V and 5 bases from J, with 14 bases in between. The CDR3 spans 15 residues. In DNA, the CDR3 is TGTGCCAGCTCACCGGCCAGGGGTCCCGATCAGCCCCAGCATTTT. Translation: CASSPARGPDQPQHF. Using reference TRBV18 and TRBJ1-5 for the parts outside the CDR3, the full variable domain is NAGVMQNPRHLVRRRGQEARLRCSPMKGHSHVYWYRQLPEEGLKFMVYLQKENIIDESGMPKERFSAEFPKEGPSILRIQQVVRGDSAAYFCASSPARGPDQPQHFGDGTRLSIL.

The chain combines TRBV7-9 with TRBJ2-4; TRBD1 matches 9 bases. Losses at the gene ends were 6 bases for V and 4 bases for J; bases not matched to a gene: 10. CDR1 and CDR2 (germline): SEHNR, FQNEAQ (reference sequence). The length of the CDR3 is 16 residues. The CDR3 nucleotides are TGTGCCAGCAGTCCCTTTTTGGGACAGGGAAAAAACATTCAGTACTTC. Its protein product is CASSPFLGQGKNIQYF.

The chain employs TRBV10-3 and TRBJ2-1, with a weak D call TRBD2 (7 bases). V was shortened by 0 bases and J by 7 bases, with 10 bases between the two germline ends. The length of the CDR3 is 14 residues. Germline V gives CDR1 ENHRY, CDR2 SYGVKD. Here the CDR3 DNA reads TGTGCCATCAGTGAGTCGGGAGGGGGTAATGAGCAGTTCTTC. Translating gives CAISESGGGNEQFF.

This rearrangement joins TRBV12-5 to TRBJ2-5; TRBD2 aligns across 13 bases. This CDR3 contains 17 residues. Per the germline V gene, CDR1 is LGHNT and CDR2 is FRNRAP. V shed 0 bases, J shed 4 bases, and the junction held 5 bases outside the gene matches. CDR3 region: CASGLVLGLAGVETQYF. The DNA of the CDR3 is TGTGCTAGTGGTTTGGTACTAGGACTAGCGGGAGTAGAGACCCAGTACTTC.

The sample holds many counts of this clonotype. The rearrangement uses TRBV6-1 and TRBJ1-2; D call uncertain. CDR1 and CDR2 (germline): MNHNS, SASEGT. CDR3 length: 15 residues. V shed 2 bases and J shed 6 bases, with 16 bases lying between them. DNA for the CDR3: TGTGCCAGCAGTGAATTAGGACGGGGTGGTGATGGCTACACCTTC. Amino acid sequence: CASSELGRGGDGYTF.

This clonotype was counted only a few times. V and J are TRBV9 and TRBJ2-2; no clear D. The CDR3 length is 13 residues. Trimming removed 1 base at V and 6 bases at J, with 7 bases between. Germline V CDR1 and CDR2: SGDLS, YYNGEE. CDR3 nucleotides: TGTGCCAGCAGCGTACCCTTAGCCGGGGAGCTGTTTTTT. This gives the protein CASSVPLAGELFF.